The 23 T cell receptor beta chains below come from one sample, sequenced in a study of blood T cells in healthy people across ages. Alongside a J-beta primer mix, a sample-barcoded 5' primer served in a second PCR lasting 7 to 11 cycles. MiXCR was run by TCRdb on the 5' RACE reads, yielding one entry per CDR3 protein. There are 700,000 or so distinct CDR3 sequences in the sample; roughly 20% occur only once, and roughly 22% lies in the top ten. The sample was blood. These receptors were obtained from a man aged 65-85 years in good health.

The chain combines TRBV6-6 with TRBJ1-2, with D possibly TRBD1 on 5 matching bases. V gave up 0 bases and J gave up 5 bases, with 10 bases separating them. Germline lookup yields CDR1 MNHNY and CDR2 SVGAGI (reference sequence). The CDR3 has 14 amino acids. In nucleotides, the CDR3 is TGTGCCAGCAGTTACTCAGGGACGGATTATGGCTACACCTTC. As protein: CASSYSGTDYGYTF.

This clonotype appeared many times. The rearrangement links TRBV5-1 to TRBJ2-5; TRBD1 matches 7 bases. Germline lookup yields CDR1 SGHRS and CDR2 YFSETQ. The CDR3 runs 15 residues. V lost 5 bases and J lost 2; bases outside the gene matches: 9. The CDR3 DNA is TGCGCCAGCAGTTCTTCACAGGGGAGTCAAGAGACCCAGTACTTC. Its translation: CASSSSQGSQETQYF.

This clonotype was counted a few times. The chain employs TRBV4-1 and TRBJ1-4; D is possibly TRBD1 (5 bases). The V gene's germline CDR1 is MGHRA and CDR2 YSYEKL. The ends were cut back, 0 bases at V and 5 bases at J, with 25 bases in the middle. The CDR3 runs 20 residues. The DNA for the CDR3 is TGCGCCAGCAGCCAAGATCGAGGGGTCTCAGGGACCTTGCTAAATGAAAAACTGTTTTTT. It yields the protein CASSQDRGVSGTLLNEKLFF.

The chain combines TRBV6-5 with TRBJ2-5; TRBD2 matches 8 bases. Matching the DNA end better, TRBJ2-1 makes the J call doubtful. Germline-derived CDR1 and CDR2 are MNHEY and SVGAGI. The CDR3 is made up of 15 amino acids. The CDR3 here is CASSYRGTRAFEQFF. CDR3 nucleotide sequence: TGTGCCAGCAGTTACCGCGGGACTAGAGCTTTTGAGCAGTTCTTC.

The V call is TRBV20-1, the J call TRBJ2-5; no firm D call. V was pared by 3 bases and J by 5 bases, with 10 bases between. In germline, CDR1 is DFQATT, CDR2 SNEGSKA (reference sequence). The CDR3 length is 12 residues. DNA of the CDR3: TGCAGTGCTAGTGGTTGGTTTGAGACCCAGTACTTC. As protein: CSASGWFETQYF.

This clonotype was seen only a few times. This chain uses TRBV20-1 with TRBJ2-4; TRBD1 matches at 7 bases. The germline gives CDR1 DFQATT, CDR2 SNEGSKA (reference sequence). V lost 7 bases, J lost 8 bases, and 8 bases stayed unmatched. This CDR3 comprises 12 residues. The CDR3 region is CSVSGQEDIQYF. DNA of the CDR3: TGCAGTGTGTCAGGACAGGAGGACATTCAGTACTTC.

This clonotype was counted ten times or more. V usage is TRBV20-1 and J usage is TRBJ2-7; D unclear. CDR1 is DFQATT and CDR2 is SNEGSKA in the germline V gene (reference sequence). Trimming removed 5 bases at V and 2 bases at J, with 13 bases between. The CDR3 has 13 residues. The CDR3 is CSAATRITYEQYF. The CDR3 DNA is TGCAGTGCTGCCACACGGATTACCTACGAGCAGTACTTC.

V and J are TRBV6-1 and TRBJ2-7, with TRBD2 as a possible D gene (6 bases). CDR3 length: 13 residues. CDR1 and CDR2 from the germline V gene are MNHNS and SASEGT. V was clipped by 2 bases and J by 6 bases, with 11 bases between them. The CDR3 bases are TGTGCCAGCAGTGAAAGGATGGGAGGCGAGCAGTACTTC. It specifies CASSERMGGEQYF.

The chain couples TRBV5-1 to TRBJ2-3, with a weak D call TRBD2 (6 bases). The CDR3 covers 12 residues. V was trimmed by 5 bases and J by 6 bases, leaving 10 bases between them. CDR1 SGHRS and CDR2 YFSETQ come from the germline V gene. The CDR3, as DNA: TGCGCCAGCAGAGGCGGGGCCGATACGCAGTATTTT. Amino acid sequence: CASRGGADTQYF.

The chain combines TRBV27 with TRBJ2-3, with D possibly TRBD1 on 6 matching bases. Germline assignment: CDR1 MNHEY and CDR2 SMNVEV (reference sequence). Trimming took off 6 bases at V and 0 bases at J, with 13 bases between the two ends. CDR3 length: 15 amino acids. DNA for the CDR3: TGTGCCAGCAGAGTTGGGACAACTAGCACAGATACGCAGTATTTT. Residues: CASRVGTTSTDTQYF.

The chain has TRBV11-1 and TRBJ2-3, with D perhaps TRBD2 (6 bases). The CDR3 has 16 residues. V shed 6 bases and J shed 0 bases, with 16 bases lying between them. CDR1 and CDR2 from the germline V gene are SGHAT and FQDESV (reference sequence). CDR3 region: CASSLLWGTSTDTQYF. Here the CDR3 DNA reads TGTGCCAGCAGTCTGCTGTGGGGGACTAGCACAGATACGCAGTATTTT. The complete variable domain, with remaining parts taken from reference TRBV11-1 and TRBJ2-3, reads EAEVAQSPRYKITEKSQAVAFWCDPISGHATLYWYRQILGQGPELLVQFQDESVVDDSQLPKDRFSAERLKGVDSTLKIQPAELGDSAMYLCASSLLWGTSTDTQYFGPGTRLTVL.

The sample holds a few counts of this clonotype. The rearrangement uses TRBV6-2 or TRBV6-3 and TRBJ2-1, with 9 nucleotides matching TRBD2. The V segment lost 6 bases and the J segment 6 bases; nucleotides outside the gene matches: 6. The CDR3 sequence is 14 residues long. CDR1 MNHEY and CDR2 SVGEGT come from the germline V gene. The CDR3 DNA is TGTGCCAGCAGGGGCGGGGGGGCCCGCAATGAGCAGTTCTTC. Translation: CASRGGGARNEQFF.

CDR3 protein: CASSQTQGLGYTF. The CDR3 region has the DNA TGTGCCAGCAGCCAAACACAGGGCCTTGGCTACACCTTC. The chain joins TRBV7-2 to TRBJ1-2, with D perhaps matching TRBD1 (6 bases). This CDR3 region has 13 residues. Germline V gene sequence: CDR1 SGHTA, CDR2 FQGNSA. Trimming left V 5 bases short and J 7 bases short, with 14 bases between.

The sample holds a few counts of this clonotype. This chain joins TRBV4-1 and TRBJ2-7; D is possibly TRBD1 or TRBD2 (6 bases each). The V end lost 4 bases, the J end lost 0 bases, and 16 bases lay between the germline ends. The length of the CDR3 is 16 residues. The germline V gene encodes CDR1 MGHRA and CDR2 YSYEKL. The CDR3 protein is CASSLGAQGLSYEQYF. Here the CDR3 DNA reads TGCGCCAGCAGCCTTGGGGCACAGGGACTCTCCTACGAGCAGTACTTC.

The CDR3: CASSQNHRGGNEKLFF. CDR3 nucleotides: TGTGCCAGCAGTCAGAACCACAGGGGGGGAAATGAAAAACTGTTTTTT. The V gene is TRBV12-3 or TRBV12-4, the J gene TRBJ1-4; 8 bases line up with TRBD1. After removal of 5 bases from V and 5 bases from J, the junction contained 10 bases not matched to a gene. There are 16 residues in the CDR3.

The chain couples TRBV7-8 to TRBJ1-6; D ambiguous. Germline CDR1 and CDR2: SGHVS and FQNEAQ. The CDR3 consists of 13 residues. Deletions cut 4 bases from V and 13 bases from J, with 14 bases between. CDR3 residues: CASSYSEMEPLHF. The CDR3 region has the DNA TGTGCCAGCAGCTATTCCGAGATGGAGCCCCTCCACTTT.

The table lists this clonotype with a few counts. The rearrangement joins TRBV7-2 to TRBJ2-5, with 7 bases that match TRBD2. Per the germline V gene, CDR1 is SGHTA and CDR2 is FQGNSA. The CDR3 is 16 residues long. V dropped 0 bases and J dropped 4; count of bases not matched to a gene: 8. CDR3 residues: CASSLALGGRGETQYF. The CDR3 region has the DNA TGTGCCAGCAGCTTAGCCCTGGGCGGGAGAGGAGAGACCCAGTACTTC.

This clonotype was counted only a few times. One end of the junction fails to match germline, which may point to a read error. The chain combines TRBV11-2 with TRBJ1-3, with 7 bases fitting TRBD1. Germline V CDR1 and CDR2: SGHAT, FQNNGV. The CDR3 runs to 15 residues. The CDR3: CASSPSQGVGDTIYF. DNA for the CDR3: TGTGCCAGCAGCCCCAGTCAGGGGGTTGGAGACACCATATATTTT.

The rearrangement uses TRBV24-1 and TRBJ2-1; TRBD1 matches 8 bases. The junction had 1 base not matched to a gene; V was cut back by 1 base and J by 0 bases. The CDR3 loop spans 16 amino acids. Looked up from germline, CDR1 is KGHDR and CDR2 is SFDVKD. In nucleotides, the CDR3 is TGTGCCACCAGTGATTTCGGGACAGGCTCCTACAATGAGCAGTTCTTC. This encodes CATSDFGTGSYNEQFF.

The V call is TRBV7-9, the J call TRBJ1-4; D possibly corresponds to TRBD1 (6 bases). This CDR3 is built from 14 residues. CDR1 and CDR2 (germline): SEHNR, FQNEAQ (reference sequence). V was trimmed by 5 bases and J by 5 bases, leaving 12 bases between them. In nucleotides, the CDR3 is TGTGCCAGCAGCGATACAGGGAACAATGAAAAACTGTTTTTT. It codes for CASSDTGNNEKLFF.

The gene calls are TRBV12-3 or TRBV12-4 and TRBJ2-1; a weak D match, TRBD2 (6 bases). With 7 bases removed from V and 8 bases from J, the gap between germline ends came to 18 bases. CDR3 size: 14 residues. CDR3 DNA sequence: TGTGCCAGCACCCAGGGCCTAGCGTCAGATGAGCAGTTCTTC. Residues: CASTQGLASDEQFF.

This sequence joins TRBV15 and TRBJ2-1, with D perhaps TRBD2 (7 bases). Germline CDR1 reads LNHNV; CDR2 reads YYDKDF (reference sequence). Between the trimmed V and J ends, which lost 0 bases and 8 bases, there was a span of 17 bases. CDR3 length: 16 amino acids. The CDR3 nucleotides are TGTGCCACCAGCAGAGATTTGGGGGGGGGCCAGGATGAGCAGTTCTTC. It translates to CATSRDLGGGQDEQFF.

The V gene is TRBV12-3 or TRBV12-4, the J gene TRBJ2-2, with 8 bases matching TRBD2. This CDR3 comprises 15 residues. V lost 4 bases, J lost 5 bases, and 6 bases stayed unmatched. CDR3 amino acids: CASSYSGVKTGELFF. For the CDR3, the DNA is TGTGCCAGCAGTTATAGCGGGGTTAAAACCGGGGAGCTGTTTTTT.